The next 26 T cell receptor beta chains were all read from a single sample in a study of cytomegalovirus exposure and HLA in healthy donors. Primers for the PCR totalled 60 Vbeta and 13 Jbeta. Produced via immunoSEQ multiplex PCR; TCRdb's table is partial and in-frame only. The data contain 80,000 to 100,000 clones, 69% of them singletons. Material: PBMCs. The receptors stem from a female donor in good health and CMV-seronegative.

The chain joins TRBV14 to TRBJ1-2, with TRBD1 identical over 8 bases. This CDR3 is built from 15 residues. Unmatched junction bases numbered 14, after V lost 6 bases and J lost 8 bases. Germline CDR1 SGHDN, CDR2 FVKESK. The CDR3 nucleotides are TGTGCCAGCAGTCTTACCGCAGGGGGCAGAGGGGGCTACACCTTC. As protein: CASSLTAGGRGGYTF.

The CDR3 DNA reads TGTGCCTGGAGTATACTGGGGGGCACTGAAGCTTTCTTT. Translation gives CAWSILGGTEAFF. The chain uses TRBV30 and TRBJ1-1; tentative D call: TRBD1 (5 bases). This CDR3 has 13 residues. V was clipped by 2 bases and J by 4 bases, with 11 bases between them. In germline, CDR1 is GTSNPN, CDR2 SVGIG (reference sequence).

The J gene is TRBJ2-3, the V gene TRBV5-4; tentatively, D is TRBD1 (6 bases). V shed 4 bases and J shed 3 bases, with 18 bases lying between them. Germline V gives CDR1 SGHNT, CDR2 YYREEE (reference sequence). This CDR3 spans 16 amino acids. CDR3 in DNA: TGTGCCAGCAGCGGGGGCTGGGGAGTTGGAACAGATACGCAGTATTTT. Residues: CASSGGWGVGTDTQYF.

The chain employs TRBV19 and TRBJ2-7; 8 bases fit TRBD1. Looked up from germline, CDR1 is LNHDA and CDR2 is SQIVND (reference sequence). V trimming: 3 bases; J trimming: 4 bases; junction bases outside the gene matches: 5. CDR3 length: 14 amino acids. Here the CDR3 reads CASSIAGGKYEQYF. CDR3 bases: TGTGCCAGTAGTATCGCAGGGGGCAAATACGAGCAGTACTTC.

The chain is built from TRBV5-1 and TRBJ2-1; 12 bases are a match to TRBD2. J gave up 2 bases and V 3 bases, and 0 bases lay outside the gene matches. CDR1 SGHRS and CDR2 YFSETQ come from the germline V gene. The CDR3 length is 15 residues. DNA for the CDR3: TGCGCCAGCAGCTGGACTAGCGGGACCTACAATGAGCAGTTCTTC. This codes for CASSWTSGTYNEQFF.

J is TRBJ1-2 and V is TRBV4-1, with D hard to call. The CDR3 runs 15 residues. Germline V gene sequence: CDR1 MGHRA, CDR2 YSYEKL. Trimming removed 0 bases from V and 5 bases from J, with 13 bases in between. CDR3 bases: TGCGCCAGCAGCCAAGAATTCCCGCCGAGATATGGCTACACCTTC. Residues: CASSQEFPPRYGYTF.

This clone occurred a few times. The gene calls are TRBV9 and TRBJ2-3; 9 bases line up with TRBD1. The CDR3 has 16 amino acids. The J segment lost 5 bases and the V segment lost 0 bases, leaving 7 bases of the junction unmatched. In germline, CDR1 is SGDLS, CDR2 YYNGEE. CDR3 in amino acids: CASSVVTGGEGDTQYF. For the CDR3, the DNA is TGTGCCAGCAGCGTAGTCACAGGGGGCGAGGGAGATACGCAGTATTTT.

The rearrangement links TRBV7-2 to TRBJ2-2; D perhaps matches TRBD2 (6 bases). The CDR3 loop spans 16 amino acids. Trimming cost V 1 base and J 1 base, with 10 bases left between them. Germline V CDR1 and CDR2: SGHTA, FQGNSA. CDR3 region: CASSLVGGKNTGELFF. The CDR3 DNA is TGTGCCAGCAGCTTAGTGGGCGGGAAGAACACCGGGGAGCTGTTTTTT.

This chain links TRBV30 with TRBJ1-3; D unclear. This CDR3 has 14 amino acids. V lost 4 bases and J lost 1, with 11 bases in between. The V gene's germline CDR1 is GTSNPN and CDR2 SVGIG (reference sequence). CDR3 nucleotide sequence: TGTGCCTGGACTGTCGGTGATTCTGGAAACACCATATATTTT. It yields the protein CAWTVGDSGNTIYF.

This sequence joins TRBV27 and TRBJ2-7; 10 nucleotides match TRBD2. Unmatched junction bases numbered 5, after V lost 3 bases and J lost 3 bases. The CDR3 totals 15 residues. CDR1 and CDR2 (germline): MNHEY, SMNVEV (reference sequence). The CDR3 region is CASSFRPSGGYEQYF. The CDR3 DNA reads TGTGCCAGCAGTTTTCGGCCTAGCGGGGGCTACGAGCAGTACTTC.

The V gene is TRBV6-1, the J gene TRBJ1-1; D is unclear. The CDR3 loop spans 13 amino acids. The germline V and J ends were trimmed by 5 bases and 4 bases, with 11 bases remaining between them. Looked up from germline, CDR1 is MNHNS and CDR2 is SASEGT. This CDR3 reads CASSLKVGTEAFF. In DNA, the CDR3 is TGTGCCAGCAGTTTGAAAGTCGGCACTGAAGCTTTCTTT.

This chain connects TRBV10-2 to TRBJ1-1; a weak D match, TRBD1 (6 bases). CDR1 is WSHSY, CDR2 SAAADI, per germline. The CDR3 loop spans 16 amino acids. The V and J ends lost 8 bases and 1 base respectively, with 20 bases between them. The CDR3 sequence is CASGSDSPWGNTEAFF. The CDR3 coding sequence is TGCGCCAGCGGGTCGGACAGTCCCTGGGGGAACACTGAAGCTTTCTTT.

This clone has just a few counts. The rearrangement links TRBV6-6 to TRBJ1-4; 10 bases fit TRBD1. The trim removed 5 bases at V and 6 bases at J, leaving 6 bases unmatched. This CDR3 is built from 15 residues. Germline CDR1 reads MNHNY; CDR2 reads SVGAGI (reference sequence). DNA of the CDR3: TGTGCCAGCAGTACGACGACAGGGGGCGATGAAAAACTGTTTTTT. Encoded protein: CASSTTTGGDEKLFF.

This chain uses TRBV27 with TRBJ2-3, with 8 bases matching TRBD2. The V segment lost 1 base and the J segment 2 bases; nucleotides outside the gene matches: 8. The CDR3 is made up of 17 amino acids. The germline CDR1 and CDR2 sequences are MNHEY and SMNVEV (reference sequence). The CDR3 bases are TGTGCCAGCAGTTTATTCGGGGGGGACTCTTACACAGATACGCAGTATTTT. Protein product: CASSLFGGDSYTDTQYF.

The DNA of the CDR3 is TGCGCCAGCAGCCAGGGGGGACTGAGCTACAATGAGCAGTTCTTC. It specifies CASSQGGLSYNEQFF. This sequence joins TRBV5-1 and TRBJ2-1; D might be TRBD1 (7 bases). CDR1 is SGHRS and CDR2 is YFSETQ in the germline V gene. The CDR3 consists of 15 residues. Trimming left V 4 bases short and J 3 bases short, with 14 bases between.

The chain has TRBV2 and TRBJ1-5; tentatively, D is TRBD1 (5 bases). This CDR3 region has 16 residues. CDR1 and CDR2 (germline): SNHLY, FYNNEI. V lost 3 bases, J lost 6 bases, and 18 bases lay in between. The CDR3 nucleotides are TGTGCCAGCAGTGAGACGTCCCCCTCAGGGATTCAGCCCCAGCATTTT. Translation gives CASSETSPSGIQPQHF.

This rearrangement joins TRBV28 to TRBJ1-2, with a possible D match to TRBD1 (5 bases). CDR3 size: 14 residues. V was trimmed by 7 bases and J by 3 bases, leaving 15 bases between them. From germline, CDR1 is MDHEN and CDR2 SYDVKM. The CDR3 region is CASIQSGGDYGYTF. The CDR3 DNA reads TGTGCCAGCATCCAATCCGGAGGGGACTATGGCTACACCTTC.

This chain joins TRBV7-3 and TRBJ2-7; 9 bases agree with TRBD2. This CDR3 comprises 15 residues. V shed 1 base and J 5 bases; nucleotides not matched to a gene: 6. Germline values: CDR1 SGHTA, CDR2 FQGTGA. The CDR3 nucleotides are TGTGCCAGCAGCTTAATAGGCGGGAGGGGCCACGAGCAGTACTTC. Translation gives CASSLIGGRGHEQYF.

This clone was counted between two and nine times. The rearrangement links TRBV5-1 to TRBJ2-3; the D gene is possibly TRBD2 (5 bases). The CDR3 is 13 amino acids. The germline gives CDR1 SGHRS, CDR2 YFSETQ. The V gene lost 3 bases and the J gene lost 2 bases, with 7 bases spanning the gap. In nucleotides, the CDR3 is TGCGCCAGCAGCTCGACTAACACAGATACGCAGTATTTT. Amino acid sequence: CASSSTNTDTQYF.

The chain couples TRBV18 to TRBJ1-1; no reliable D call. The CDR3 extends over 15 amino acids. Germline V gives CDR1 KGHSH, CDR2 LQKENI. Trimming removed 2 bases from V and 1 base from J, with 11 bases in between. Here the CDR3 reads CASSPYQRGNTEAFF. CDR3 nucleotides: TGTGCCAGCTCACCATACCAGCGCGGGAACACTGAAGCTTTCTTT.

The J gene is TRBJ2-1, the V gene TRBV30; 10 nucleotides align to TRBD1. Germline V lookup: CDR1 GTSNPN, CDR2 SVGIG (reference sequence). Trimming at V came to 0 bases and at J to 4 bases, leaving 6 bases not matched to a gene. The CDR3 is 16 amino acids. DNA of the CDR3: TGTGCCTGGAGTGTTTGGGACAGGGGAATTTACAATGAGCAGTTCTTC. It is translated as CAWSVWDRGIYNEQFF.

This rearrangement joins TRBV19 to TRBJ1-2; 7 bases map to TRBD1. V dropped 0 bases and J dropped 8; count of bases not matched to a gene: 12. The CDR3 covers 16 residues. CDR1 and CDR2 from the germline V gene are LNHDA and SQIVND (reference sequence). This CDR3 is CASSIDRTGAREGYTF. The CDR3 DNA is TGTGCCAGTAGTATAGATCGAACAGGGGCTCGGGAAGGCTACACCTTC.

CDR3 sequence reads: CATARDKDYRAFF. CDR3 nucleotide sequence: TGTGCCACCGCCAGGGATAAGGATTACAGAGCTTTCTTT. The chain is built from TRBV15 and TRBJ1-1; tentatively, D is TRBD1 (5 bases). V gave up 8 bases and J gave up 10 bases, with 20 bases separating them. This CDR3 spans 13 amino acids. Germline CDR1 and CDR2: LNHNV and YYDKDF (reference sequence).

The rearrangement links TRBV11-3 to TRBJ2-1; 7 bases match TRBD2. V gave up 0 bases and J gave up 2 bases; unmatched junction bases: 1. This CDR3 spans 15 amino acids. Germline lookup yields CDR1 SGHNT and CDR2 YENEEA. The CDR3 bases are TGTGCCAGCAGCTTAGAGGGAGGGCCCTACAATGAGCAGTTCTTC. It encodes CASSLEGGPYNEQFF.

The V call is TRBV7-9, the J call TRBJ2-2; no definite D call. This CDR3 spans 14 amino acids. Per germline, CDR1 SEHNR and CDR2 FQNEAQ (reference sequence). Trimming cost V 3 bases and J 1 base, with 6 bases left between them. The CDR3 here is CASSFSRNTGELFF. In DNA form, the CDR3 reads TGTGCCAGCAGCTTTAGTCGGAACACCGGGGAGCTGTTTTTT.

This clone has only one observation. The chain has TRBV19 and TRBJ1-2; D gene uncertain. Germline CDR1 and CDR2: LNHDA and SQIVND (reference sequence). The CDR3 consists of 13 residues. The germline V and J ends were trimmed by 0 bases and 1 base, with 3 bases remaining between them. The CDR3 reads CASSIDSNYGYTF. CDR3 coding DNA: TGTGCCAGTAGTATAGACAGTAACTATGGCTACACCTTC.